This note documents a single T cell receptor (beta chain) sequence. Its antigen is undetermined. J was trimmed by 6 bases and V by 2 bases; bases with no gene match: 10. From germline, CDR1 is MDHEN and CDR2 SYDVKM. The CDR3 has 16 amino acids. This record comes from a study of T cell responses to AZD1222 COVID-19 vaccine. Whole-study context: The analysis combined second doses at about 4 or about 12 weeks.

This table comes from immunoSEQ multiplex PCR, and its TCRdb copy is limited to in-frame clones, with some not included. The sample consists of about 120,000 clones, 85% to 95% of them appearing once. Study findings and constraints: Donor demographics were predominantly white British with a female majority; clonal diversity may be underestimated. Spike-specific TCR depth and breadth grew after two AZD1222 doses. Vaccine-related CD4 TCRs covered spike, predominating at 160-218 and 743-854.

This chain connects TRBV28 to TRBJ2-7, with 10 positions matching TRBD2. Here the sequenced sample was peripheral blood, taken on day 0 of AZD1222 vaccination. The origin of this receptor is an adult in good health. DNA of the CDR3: TGTGCCAGCAGTTTAGGAGGGCTAGCGGGAGTGGGCGAGCAGTACTTC. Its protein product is CASSLGGLAGVGEQYF.